This entry lists 18 T cell receptor beta chains sequenced from one sample in a study of control samples from healthy donors and cancer patients. Profiled with immunoSEQ multiplex PCR; TCRdb holds only in-frame clones, not every one. The sample carries 150,000 to 160,000 clones, over 85% recorded once. Sequenced sample: blood. The receptor set was obtained from a man in his forties in good health.

This clone was picked up one time. The CDR3 sequence: CASSGPNSYEQYF. CDR3 coding DNA: TGTGCCAGTAGTGGGCCCAACTCCTACGAGCAGTACTTC. The chain couples TRBV19 to TRBJ2-7; D is ambiguous. The CDR3 covers 13 residues. The V end lost 5 bases, the J end lost 0 bases, and 8 bases lay between the germline ends. CDR1 LNHDA and CDR2 SQIVND come from the germline V gene (reference sequence). Full variable domain (missing parts from reference TRBV19 and TRBJ2-7): DGGITQSPKYLFRKEGQNVTLSCEQNLNHDAMYWYRQDPGQGLRLIYYSQIVNDFQKGDIAEGYSVSREKKESFPLTVTSAQKNPTAFYLCASSGPNSYEQYFGPGTRLTVT.

V gene TRBV6-1 combines with J gene TRBJ1-6, with unresolved D. Germline V lookup: CDR1 MNHNS, CDR2 SASEGT. Trimming took 2 bases from V and 11 from J, leaving 10 bases between them. This CDR3 has 13 residues. This chain's CDR3 is CASSERKGTPLHF. CDR3 coding DNA: TGTGCCAGCAGTGAAAGGAAGGGTACACCCCTCCACTTT.

This clone was recorded once. The chain uses TRBV5-1 and TRBJ1-1, with D possibly TRBD1 on 6 matching bases. Germline assignment: CDR1 SGHRS and CDR2 YFSETQ. V lost 0 bases, J lost 4 bases, and 13 bases lay in between. The CDR3 length is 15 residues. This CDR3 reads CASSLDPTGLTEAFF. DNA of the CDR3: TGCGCCAGCAGCTTGGACCCTACAGGGCTCACTGAAGCTTTCTTT.

The chain is built from TRBV6-1 and TRBJ2-3, with unresolved D. Germline V gives CDR1 MNHNS, CDR2 SASEGT. The CDR3 spans 18 residues. Between the trimmed V and J ends, which lost 2 bases and 0 bases, there was a span of 18 bases. The CDR3 sequence: CASSEMGWQVPSTDTQYF. In nucleotides, the CDR3 is TGTGCCAGCAGTGAAATGGGTTGGCAGGTCCCTAGCACAGATACGCAGTATTTT.

The rearrangement joins TRBV3-1 (or the pseudogene TRBV3-2) to TRBJ1-6; D not resolved. With 0 bases removed from V and 6 bases from J, the gap between germline ends came to 6 bases. The CDR3 has 14 amino acids. From germline, CDR1 is LGHDT and CDR2 YNNKEL (reference sequence). The chain's CDR3 is CASSQDSTNSPLHF. In nucleotides, the CDR3 is TGTGCCAGCAGCCAAGACTCCACTAATTCACCCCTCCACTTT.

This clone was observed a handful of times. The rearrangement uses TRBV5-5 and TRBJ1-2, with D perhaps matching TRBD1 (6 bases). Germline lookup yields CDR1 SGHKS and CDR2 YYEKEE (reference sequence). Trimming cost V 0 bases and J 8 bases, with 14 bases left between them. The CDR3 spans 14 residues. The DNA for the CDR3 is TGTGCCAGCAGCTTGGATTGGGGGGCGAGGGGCTACACCTTC. Amino acid sequence: CASSLDWGARGYTF.

The chain has TRBV11-2 and TRBJ1-3; no definite D call. CDR3 length: 14 residues. Germline CDR1 SGHAT, CDR2 FQNNGV. The CDR3 loop is CATAEGAAGNTIYF. CDR3 sequence (DNA): TGTGCTACAGCCGAGGGAGCGGCAGGAAACACCATATATTTT.

This chain links TRBV28 with TRBJ2-2, with D perhaps being TRBD1 or TRBD2 (5 bases each). The CDR3 sequence is 15 residues long. The V gene's germline CDR1 is MDHEN and CDR2 SYDVKM. Trimming removed 6 bases from V and 2 bases from J, with 13 bases in between. DNA of the CDR3: TGTGCCAGCAGGGGACGAGTCCGTAACACCGGGGAGCTGTTTTTT. It is translated as CASRGRVRNTGELFF. Supplemented by reference TRBV28 and TRBJ2-2, the full variable domain reads DVKVTQSSRYLVKRTGEKVFLECVQDMDHENMFWYRQDPGLGLRLIYFSYDVKMKEKGDIPEGYSVSREKKERFSLILESASTNQTSMYLCASRGRVRNTGELFFGEGSRLTVL.

The chain carries TRBV5-1 and TRBJ1-1; D unresolved. The CDR3 has 14 amino acids. Looked up from germline, CDR1 is SGHRS and CDR2 is YFSETQ. Trimming took 0 bases from V and 6 from J, leaving 12 bases between them. CDR3 coding DNA: TGCGCCAGCAGCTTGGTAAGCTTTAGCGCTGAAGCTTTCTTT. It codes for CASSLVSFSAEAFF. The complete variable domain, with remaining parts taken from reference TRBV5-1 and TRBJ1-1, reads KAGVTQTPRYLIKTRGQQVTLSCSPISGHRSVSWYQQTPGQGLQFLFEYFSETQRNKGNFPGRFSGRQFSNSRSEMNVSTLELGDSALYLCASSLVSFSAEAFFGQGTRLTVV.

DNA of the CDR3: TGTGCCAGTAATTCCGGGACAGGAGCTGACGGCTACACCTTC. Amino acids: CASNSGTGADGYTF. The chain has TRBV19 and TRBJ1-2; 8 nucleotides align to TRBD1. With 7 bases clipped from V and 8 bases from J, the junction kept 12 bases outside the gene matches. Germline CDR1 LNHDA, CDR2 SQIVND (reference sequence). The CDR3 spans 14 residues.

The V gene is TRBV7-2, the J gene TRBJ1-4; possibly TRBD1 for D (5 bases). The CDR3 is made up of 14 amino acids. Germline CDR1 SGHTA, CDR2 FQGNSA. V was trimmed by 3 bases and J by 8 bases, leaving 13 bases between them. The CDR3 nucleotides are TGTGCCAGCAGCTTCGGGTACAGGCCAGAAAAACTGTTTTTT. It translates to CASSFGYRPEKLFF.

This clone was seen a single time. The genes are TRBV7-9 and TRBJ1-1; D ambiguous. Germline V gene sequence: CDR1 SEHNR, CDR2 FQNEAQ (reference sequence). Trimming left V 4 bases short and J 5 bases short, with 14 bases between. The CDR3 is 14 amino acids. This chain's CDR3 is CASSWLHPGTEAFF. Here the CDR3 DNA reads TGTGCCAGCAGCTGGCTACACCCCGGGACTGAAGCTTTCTTT. Combining the CDR3 with reference TRBV7-9 and TRBJ1-1 gives the whole variable domain DTGVSQNPRHKITKRGQNVTFRCDPISEHNRLYWYRQTLGQGPEFLTYFQNEAQLEKSRLLSDRFSAERPKGSFSTLEIQRTEQGDSAMYLCASSWLHPGTEAFFGQGTRLTVV.

V gene TRBV19 combines with J gene TRBJ1-5; D is perhaps TRBD1 (5 bases). The CDR3 is made up of 15 amino acids. The V gene lost 3 bases and the J gene lost 4 bases, with 13 bases spanning the gap. The germline gives CDR1 LNHDA, CDR2 SQIVND (reference sequence). This chain's CDR3 is CASSMTRVGNQPQHF. The CDR3 DNA follows: TGTGCCAGTAGTATGACCAGGGTAGGTAATCAGCCCCAGCATTTT.

This sequence joins TRBV7-2 and TRBJ2-3; D tentatively reads TRBD1 or TRBD2 (6 bases each). The CDR3 consists of 15 residues. Germline-derived CDR1 and CDR2 are SGHTA and FQGNSA. V was cut by 6 bases and J by 5 bases, with 18 bases left in between. The CDR3, as DNA: TGTGCCAGCAGTAAACGCGAGGGGGGCAAAGATACGCAGTATTTT. Encoded protein: CASSKREGGKDTQYF.

The V and J genes are TRBV7-8 and TRBJ1-5; 11 bases fit TRBD1. The V gene end was trimmed by 5 bases and the J gene end by 4 bases; junction bases not matched to a gene: 19. The CDR3 consists of 20 residues. Germline V gene sequence: CDR1 SGHVS, CDR2 FQNEAQ. The chain's CDR3 is CASSPPPGTGGAAWNQPQHF. In nucleotides, the CDR3 is TGTGCCAGCAGCCCACCCCCGGGGACAGGGGGTGCGGCTTGGAATCAGCCCCAGCATTTT.

The chain joins TRBV19 to TRBJ2-1; maybe TRBD2 (5 bases). Trimming took 5 bases from V and 10 from J, leaving 12 bases between them. CDR1 LNHDA and CDR2 SQIVND come from the germline V gene (reference sequence). This CDR3 has 12 residues. DNA for the CDR3: TGTGCCAGTAGTGAGGGTAAGGTAGAGCAGTTCTTC. Its protein product is CASSEGKVEQFF.

The chain couples TRBV14 to TRBJ1-1, with 7 positions matching TRBD1. CDR1 and CDR2 from the germline V gene are SGHDN and FVKESK. V was pared by 4 bases and J by 5 bases, with 10 bases of the junction left unmatched. The CDR3 runs 15 residues. DNA for the CDR3: TGTGCCAGCAGCCGAGACAGGGTTGGGGGAACTGAAGCTTTCTTT. It translates to CASSRDRVGGTEAFF.

V usage is TRBV25-1 and J usage is TRBJ1-3; no firm D call. Germline-derived CDR1 and CDR2 are MGHDK and SYGVNS. Trimming left V 6 bases short and J 7 bases short, with 7 bases between. The CDR3 loop spans 11 amino acids. CDR3 amino acids: CASSHGNTIYF. In nucleotides, the CDR3 is TGTGCCAGCAGCCACGGCAACACCATATATTTT.